This T cell receptor beta chain comes out of a study of vaccination and CD4 T cells after COVID-19 (dated by TCRdb to the early 2020s). Study-level background: SARS-CoV-2 positivity had been established in the convalescent patients by nasal swab PCR, and mild disease was recorded in roughly ten of these patients and severe disease in one. Two doses of either the Pfizer-BioNTech BNT162b2 vaccine (n=8) or the Moderna mRNA-1273 vaccine (n=2) were administered to participants. In around 9 COVID-19 convalescent patients and a handful of infection-naive healthy vaccine recipients, researchers compared the spike-specific CD4+ TCR repertoire from before mRNA vaccination with the repertoire from after. Overlapping spike peptide pools from SARS-CoV-2 and from the common cold coronaviruses HCoV-NL63, HCoV-OC43 and HCoV-229E were used as culture stimuli. The time from the second vaccine dose to post-vaccine blood sampling had a median of around 72 days and ranged from roughly 13 to 241 days. In control cultures, a CEFX viral epitope pool was used as positive control, an HIV-1 Nef peptide pool was used as negative control, or no peptide was added. Six males and four females were included in the convalescent cohort, with two Hispanic individuals, seven Caucasians, two Asians and one multiracial person represented. Post-COVID blood samples were collected from convalescent patients a median of approximately 100 days after diagnosis, with a range of roughly 30 to 170 days.

The protocol used for the library was PCR. DNA from cultured CD4+ T cells was subjected to TCR sequencing with the Oncomine TCR Beta short-read assay at the Johns Hopkins FTIC core. Genomic DNA was extracted from the cultured CD4+ T cells with the QIAamp micro DNA kit. The Oncomine TCR Beta libraries from cultured CD4+ T cells were pooled using unique dual indexes and then sequenced on an Illumina iSeq 100. In the authors' own workflow: Non-productive sequences were removed, and CDR3s that did not start with C, did not end with F or W, or were shorter than 7 amino acids were discarded. The MANAFEST web application identified antigen-specific clonotypes by comparing peptide-stimulated wells against reference wells and other culture wells. An FDR below 0.05, an odds ratio above 5, and a productive frequency above 0.1% in at least two of three replicate wells were required for clones to be considered positive. Clonotypes that were significantly expanded in both SARS-CoV-2 spike wells and at least one common cold coronavirus spike condition were defined as cross-reactive. Using R version 3.6.1, CDR3 homology was evaluated through Levenshtein distances (stringdist) along with unrooted phylogenetic trees (ape). TCRdb handled the public reads itself, with Q25 trimming in fastp and clone calling in MiXCR, and kept productive beta chains. Merged by CDR3 protein, the rows form single entries marked with the most common genes and DNA. TCRdb, not the authors, supplied the V and J calls. The sample data list over 20,000 distinct CDR3 sequences, and roughly 40% of these were observed just once. The ten most abundant clones make up roughly a tenth of the sample.

A note on this clonotype: The clone's antigen remains unknown. No quality values exist for individual bases; no much larger clone is one base distant.

Beyond this particular receptor, the publication reports: The median count of SARS-CoV-2-reactive clonotypes went up from 21 after infection to about 40 after vaccination, although the change was not significant. The study included relatively few convalescent patients and did not analyze early timepoints after natural infection. Of the vaccine-specific clones found in convalescent patients, nearly all (304 of 307) were mono-reactive for SARS-CoV-2 spike instead of being cross-reactive with common cold coronaviruses. Among convalescent patients, a median approximately 88% of the SARS-CoV-2-reactive clones seen after vaccination appeared only after vaccination, which suggests priming specific to the vaccine.

For CDR1 and CDR2, the germline V gene lists SGHDT and YYEEEE. Deletion took 0 bases off V and 7 bases off J, with a span of 11 bases between the germline ends. The CDR3 starts with the cysteine, ends with the phenylalanine, and has 14 residues. Only the CDR3 DNA is retained, 42 bases long and in frame from the first base. In the paper's terms, the treatment or condition label means: roughly 11-day PBMC culture with coronavirus spike peptide pools or control peptides (ViraFEST assay). The study used the ViraFEST assay, which expanded antigen-specific T cells with peptide pools and then identified expanded clonotypes by TCR sequencing. The convalescent patients' positive SARS-CoV-2 PCR tests fell between March and December 2020, which was before the Alpha, Beta and Delta variants emerged in the United States. Some 2 million PBMCs per well were cultured in IMDM with roughly 5% human AB serum and approximately 9.1 IU/ml IL-2, plus 10 ug/ml peptide pools. On days 3 and 7, half of the culture medium was replaced with fresh IL-2-containing medium. CD4+ T cells were isolated after roughly 9 days of culture through negative selection using the EasySep CD4+ T cell isolation kit. Ficoll-Paque Plus gradient centrifugation was used to isolate PBMCs from whole blood, and the isolated PBMCs were then either used fresh or cryopreserved at -140C. Each culture condition was generally run in triplicate wells.

Specimen: CD4+ T cells from blood, cultured in vitro. This receptor chain uses TRBV5-6 and TRBJ1-5; TRBD1 could be the D gene, as 5 bases match. This clonotype was obtained from a human donor who had recovered from COVID-19. The CDR3 in this case is CASSLGTSFQPQHF. The sequence in DNA is TGTGCCAGCAGCTTGGGGACATCGTTCCAGCCCCAGCATTTT.